The text below deals with one TCR beta chain. This clone was seen just once. What this receptor recognizes is not known. Base qualities were left out, and no much larger clone turns up one base away. The data are from a study of blood T cell repertoires in COVID-19 (dated by TCRdb to 2020 to 2021). Some background on the complete study: Samples from collaborators originated in the United States, Italy and Spain and spanned both the acute and convalescent phases of COVID-19. The material from the prospective study consisted of cDNA or gDNA derived from T cells, B-cell-depleted T cells, or PBMCs. Deeply sampled blood TCRbeta repertoires from subjects exposed to, actively infected with, or recovered from COVID-19 were included in the dataset. A freely available public database, intended as a resource for researchers studying the immune response to SARS-CoV-2, is where the repertoires were released. The samples were drawn from two sources: the first 160 participants of the ongoing ImmuneRACE study, and some 1,300 subjects contributed by 6 global collaborators. A de-identified subject ID, COVID-19 status, age in years and sex were almost always included in the sample metadata. Where HLA class I and class II types were available, the types were taken from metadata supplied by the sample provider, not from assay-based typing. The study at large found these results: The quantity of clinical and demographic metadata differed by source and by participant and was supplied without curation.

TCRbeta CDR3 regions were amplified from genomic DNA by means of the immunoSEQ Assay, a bias-controlled multiplex PCR. As for the original processing: Nucleated cell counts per sample were estimated from amplification of reference gene primers within the assay. To quantify the absolute abundance of each unique TCRbeta CDR3 rearrangement, sequence reads were collapsed and filtered. For each sample, productive Simpson clonality was calculated as the square root of Simpson's diversity index across productive rearrangements. Here the immuneACCESS table is served through TCRdb, limited to in-frame sequences with V and J called. Missing clones are a known gap in these copies; in checked studies unresolved V genes cover under half, and the rest lacks a known reason. The D gene and trimming were derived from the DNA, and the V and J assignments and clone size from that table. The sample yields about 180,000 clones; over 75% were counted once. The ten biggest clones cover around 7% of the sample.

One collaborating source in Seattle enrolled patients while the patients were actively infected and followed the patients over time throughout the course of disease. Each collaborating institution followed its own protocols to collect whole blood in K2EDTA tubes. Collaborator samples were shipped for TCRbeta analysis as frozen whole blood, isolated PBMCs, or DNA extracted from either sample type. The clonotype was recovered from an older man with COVID-19, enrolled during active disease. Source material: peripheral blood.

CDR3 sequence: CASSLDGLAGGANTGELFF. The nucleotide sequence is given as TGCGCCAGCAGCTTGGATGGACTAGCGGGGGGCGCGAACACCGGGGAGCTGTTTTTT. The sequence joins TRBV5-1 to TRBJ2-2; a stretch of 14 junction bases matches TRBD2. The germline V gene gives CDR1 as SGHRS and CDR2 as YFSETQ. Trimmed from V: 0 bases; trimmed from J: 0 bases; junction bases lacking a gene match: 4. Measured from the cysteine to the phenylalanine, the CDR3 is 19 residues long. The DNA shown is the 57-base CDR3, in frame from base 1.